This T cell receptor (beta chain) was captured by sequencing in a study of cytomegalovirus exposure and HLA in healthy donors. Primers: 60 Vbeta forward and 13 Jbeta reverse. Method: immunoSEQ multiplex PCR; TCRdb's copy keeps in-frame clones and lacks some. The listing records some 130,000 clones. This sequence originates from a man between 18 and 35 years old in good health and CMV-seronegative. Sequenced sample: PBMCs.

The CDR3 DNA follows: TGTGCCAGCAGCCGCGAACTACTCGGTGGCGAGTTCTTC. This encodes CASSRELLGGEFF. This sequence joins TRBV28 and TRBJ2-1; D is undetermined. Per germline, CDR1 MDHEN and CDR2 SYDVKM. The CDR3 loop spans 13 amino acids. Trimming cost V 6 bases and J 14 bases, with 20 bases left between them.